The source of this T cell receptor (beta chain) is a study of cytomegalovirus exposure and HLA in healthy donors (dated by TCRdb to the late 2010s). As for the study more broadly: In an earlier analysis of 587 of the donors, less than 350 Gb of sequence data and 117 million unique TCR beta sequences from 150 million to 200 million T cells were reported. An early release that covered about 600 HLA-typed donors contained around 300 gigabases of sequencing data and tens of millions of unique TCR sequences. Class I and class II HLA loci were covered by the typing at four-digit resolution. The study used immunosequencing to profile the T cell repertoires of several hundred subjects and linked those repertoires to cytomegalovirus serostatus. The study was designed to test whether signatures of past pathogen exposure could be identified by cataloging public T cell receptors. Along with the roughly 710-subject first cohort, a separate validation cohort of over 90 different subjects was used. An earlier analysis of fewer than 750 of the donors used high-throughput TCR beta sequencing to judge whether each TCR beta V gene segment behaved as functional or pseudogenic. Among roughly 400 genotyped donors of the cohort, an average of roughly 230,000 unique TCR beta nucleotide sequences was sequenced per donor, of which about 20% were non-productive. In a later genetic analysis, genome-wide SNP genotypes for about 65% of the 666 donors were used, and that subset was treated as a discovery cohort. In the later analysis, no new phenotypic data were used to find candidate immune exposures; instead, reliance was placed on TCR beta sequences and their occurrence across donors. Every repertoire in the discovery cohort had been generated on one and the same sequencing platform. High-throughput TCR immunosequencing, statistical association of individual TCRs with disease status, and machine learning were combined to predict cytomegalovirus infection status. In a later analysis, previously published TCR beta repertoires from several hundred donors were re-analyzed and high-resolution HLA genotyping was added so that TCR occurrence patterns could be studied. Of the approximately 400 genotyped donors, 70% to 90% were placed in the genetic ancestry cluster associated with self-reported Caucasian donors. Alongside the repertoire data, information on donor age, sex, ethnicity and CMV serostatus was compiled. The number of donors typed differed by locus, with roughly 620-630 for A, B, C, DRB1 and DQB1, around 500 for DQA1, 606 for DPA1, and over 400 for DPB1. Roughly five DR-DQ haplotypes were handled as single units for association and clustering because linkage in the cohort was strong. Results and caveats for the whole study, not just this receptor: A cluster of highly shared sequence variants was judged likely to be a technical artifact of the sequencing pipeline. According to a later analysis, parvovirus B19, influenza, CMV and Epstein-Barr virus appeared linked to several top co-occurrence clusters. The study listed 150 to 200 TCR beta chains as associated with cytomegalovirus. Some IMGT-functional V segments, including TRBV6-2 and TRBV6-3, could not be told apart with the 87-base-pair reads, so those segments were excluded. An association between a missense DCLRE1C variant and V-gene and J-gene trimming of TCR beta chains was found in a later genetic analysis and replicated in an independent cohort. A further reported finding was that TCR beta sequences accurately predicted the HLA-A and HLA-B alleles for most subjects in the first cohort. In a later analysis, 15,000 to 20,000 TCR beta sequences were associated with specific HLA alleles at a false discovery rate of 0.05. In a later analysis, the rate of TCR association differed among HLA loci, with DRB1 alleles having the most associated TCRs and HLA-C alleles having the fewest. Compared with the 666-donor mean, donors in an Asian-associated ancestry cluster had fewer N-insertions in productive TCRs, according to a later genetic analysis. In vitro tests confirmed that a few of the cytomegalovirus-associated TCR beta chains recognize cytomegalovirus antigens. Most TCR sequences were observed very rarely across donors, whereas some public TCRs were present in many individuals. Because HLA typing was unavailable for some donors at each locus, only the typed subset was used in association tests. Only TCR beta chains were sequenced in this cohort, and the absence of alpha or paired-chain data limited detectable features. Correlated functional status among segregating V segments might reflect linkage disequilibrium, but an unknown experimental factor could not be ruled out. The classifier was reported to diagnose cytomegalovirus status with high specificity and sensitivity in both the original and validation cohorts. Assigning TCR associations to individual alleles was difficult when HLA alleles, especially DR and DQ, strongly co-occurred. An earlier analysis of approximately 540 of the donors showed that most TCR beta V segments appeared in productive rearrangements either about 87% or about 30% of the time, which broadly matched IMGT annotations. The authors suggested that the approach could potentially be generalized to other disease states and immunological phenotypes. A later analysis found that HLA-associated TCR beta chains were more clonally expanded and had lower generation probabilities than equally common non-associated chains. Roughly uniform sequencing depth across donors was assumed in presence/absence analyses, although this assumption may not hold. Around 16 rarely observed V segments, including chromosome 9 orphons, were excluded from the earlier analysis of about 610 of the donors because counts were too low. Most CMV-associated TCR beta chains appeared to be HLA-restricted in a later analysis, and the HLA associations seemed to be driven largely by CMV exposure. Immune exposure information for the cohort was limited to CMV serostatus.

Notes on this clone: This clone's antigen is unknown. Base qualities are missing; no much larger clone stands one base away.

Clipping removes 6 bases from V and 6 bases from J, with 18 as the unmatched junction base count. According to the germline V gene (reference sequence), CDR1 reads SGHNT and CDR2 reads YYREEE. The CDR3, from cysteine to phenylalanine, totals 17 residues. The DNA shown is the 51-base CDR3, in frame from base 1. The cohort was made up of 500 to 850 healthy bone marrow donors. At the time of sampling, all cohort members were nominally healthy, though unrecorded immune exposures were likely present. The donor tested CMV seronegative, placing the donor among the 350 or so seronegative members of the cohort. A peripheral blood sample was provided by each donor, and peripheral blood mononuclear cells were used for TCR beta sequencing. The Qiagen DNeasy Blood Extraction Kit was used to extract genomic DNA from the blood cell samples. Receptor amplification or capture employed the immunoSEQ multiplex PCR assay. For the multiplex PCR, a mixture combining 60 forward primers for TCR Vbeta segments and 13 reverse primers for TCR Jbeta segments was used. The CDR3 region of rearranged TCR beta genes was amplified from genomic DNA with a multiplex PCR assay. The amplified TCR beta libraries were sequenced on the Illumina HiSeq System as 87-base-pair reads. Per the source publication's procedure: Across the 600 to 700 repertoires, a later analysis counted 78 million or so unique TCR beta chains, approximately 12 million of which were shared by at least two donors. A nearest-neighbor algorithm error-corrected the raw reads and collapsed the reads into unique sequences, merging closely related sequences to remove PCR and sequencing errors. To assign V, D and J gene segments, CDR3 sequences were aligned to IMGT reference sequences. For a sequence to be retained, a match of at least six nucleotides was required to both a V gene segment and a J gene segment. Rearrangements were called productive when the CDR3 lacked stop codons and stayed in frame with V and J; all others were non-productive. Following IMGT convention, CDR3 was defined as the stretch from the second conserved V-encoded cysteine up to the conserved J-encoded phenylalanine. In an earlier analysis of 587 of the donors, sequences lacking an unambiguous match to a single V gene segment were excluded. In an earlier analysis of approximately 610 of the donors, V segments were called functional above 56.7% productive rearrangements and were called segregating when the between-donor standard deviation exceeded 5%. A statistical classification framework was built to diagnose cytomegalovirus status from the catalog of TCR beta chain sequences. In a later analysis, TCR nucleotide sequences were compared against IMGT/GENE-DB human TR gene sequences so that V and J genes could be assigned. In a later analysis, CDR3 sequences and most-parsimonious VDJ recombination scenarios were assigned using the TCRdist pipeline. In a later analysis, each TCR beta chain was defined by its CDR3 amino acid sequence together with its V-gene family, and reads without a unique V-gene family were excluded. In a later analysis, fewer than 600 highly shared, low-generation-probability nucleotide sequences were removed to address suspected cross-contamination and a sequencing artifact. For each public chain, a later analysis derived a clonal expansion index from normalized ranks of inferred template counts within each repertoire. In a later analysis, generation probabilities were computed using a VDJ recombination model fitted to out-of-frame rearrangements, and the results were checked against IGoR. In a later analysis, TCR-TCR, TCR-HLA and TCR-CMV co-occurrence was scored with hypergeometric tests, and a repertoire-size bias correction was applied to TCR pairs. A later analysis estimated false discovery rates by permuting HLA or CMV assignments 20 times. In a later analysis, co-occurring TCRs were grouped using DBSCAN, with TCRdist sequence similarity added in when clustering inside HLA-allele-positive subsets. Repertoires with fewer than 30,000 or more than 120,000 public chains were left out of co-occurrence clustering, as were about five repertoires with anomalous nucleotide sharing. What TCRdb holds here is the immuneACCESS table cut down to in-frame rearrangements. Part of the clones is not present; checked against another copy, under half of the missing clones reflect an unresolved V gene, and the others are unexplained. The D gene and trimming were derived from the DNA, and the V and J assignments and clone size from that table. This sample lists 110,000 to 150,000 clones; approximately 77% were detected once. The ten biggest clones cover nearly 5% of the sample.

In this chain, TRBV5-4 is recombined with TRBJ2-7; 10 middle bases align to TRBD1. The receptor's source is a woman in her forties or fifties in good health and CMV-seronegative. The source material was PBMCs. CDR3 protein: CASNFRAGRTGGTEQYF. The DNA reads TGTGCCAGCAACTTTAGGGCCGGTAGGACAGGGGGTACCGAGCAGTACTTC.